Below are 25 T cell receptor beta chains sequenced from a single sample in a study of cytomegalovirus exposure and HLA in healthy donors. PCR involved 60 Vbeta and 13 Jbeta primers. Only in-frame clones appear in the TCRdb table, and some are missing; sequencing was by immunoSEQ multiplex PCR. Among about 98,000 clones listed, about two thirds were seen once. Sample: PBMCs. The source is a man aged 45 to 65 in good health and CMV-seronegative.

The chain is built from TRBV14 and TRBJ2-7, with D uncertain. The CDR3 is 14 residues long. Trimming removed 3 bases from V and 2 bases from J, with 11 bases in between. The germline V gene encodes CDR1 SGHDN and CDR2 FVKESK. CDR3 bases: TGTGCCAGCAGCCATTTAGCTCGTACCTACGAGCAGTACTTC. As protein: CASSHLARTYEQYF.

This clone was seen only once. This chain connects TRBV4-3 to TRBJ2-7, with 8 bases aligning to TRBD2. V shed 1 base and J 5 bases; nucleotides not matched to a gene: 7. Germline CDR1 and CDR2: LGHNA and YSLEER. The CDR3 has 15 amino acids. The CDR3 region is CASSQAGGRVDEQYF. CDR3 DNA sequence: TGCGCCAGCAGCCAAGCGGGGGGGCGCGTCGACGAGCAGTACTTC.

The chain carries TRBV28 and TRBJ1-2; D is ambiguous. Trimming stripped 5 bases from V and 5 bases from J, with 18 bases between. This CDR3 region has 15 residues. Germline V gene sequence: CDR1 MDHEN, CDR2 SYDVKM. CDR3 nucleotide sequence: TGTGCCAGCAGTCCCGGGTCCCCCTCTCGATATGGCTACACCTTC. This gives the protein CASSPGSPSRYGYTF.

Here the CDR3 DNA reads TGTGCCAGCAAGGGGACTAGCGGAACGAACACCGGGGAGCTGTTTTTT. This translates into CASKGTSGTNTGELFF. The rearrangement joins TRBV5-4 to TRBJ2-2, with 11 nucleotides matching TRBD2. The CDR3 loop spans 16 amino acids. Germline loops: CDR1 SGHNT, CDR2 YYREEE (reference sequence). V lost 6 bases to trimming and J lost 0 bases; unmatched junction nucleotides: 4.

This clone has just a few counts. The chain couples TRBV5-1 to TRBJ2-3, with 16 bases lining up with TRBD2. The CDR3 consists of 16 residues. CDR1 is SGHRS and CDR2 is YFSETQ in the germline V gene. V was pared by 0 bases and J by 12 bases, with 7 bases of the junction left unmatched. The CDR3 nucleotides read TGCGCCAGCAGCTTGGAAGGGACTAGCGGGAGGGCCTCTCAGTATTTT. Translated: CASSLEGTSGRASQYF.

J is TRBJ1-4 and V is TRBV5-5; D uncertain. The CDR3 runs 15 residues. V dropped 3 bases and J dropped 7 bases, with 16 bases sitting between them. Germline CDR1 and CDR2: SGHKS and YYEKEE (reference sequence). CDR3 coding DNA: TGTGCCAGCAGCTACTTAGGACTTGGCGGTGAAAAACTGTTTTTT. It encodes CASSYLGLGGEKLFF. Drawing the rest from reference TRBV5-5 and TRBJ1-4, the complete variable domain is DAGVTQSPTHLIKTRGQQVTLRCSPISGHKSVSWYQQVLGQGPQFIFQYYEKEERGRGNFPDRFSARQFPNYSSELNVNALLLGDSALYLCASSYLGLGGEKLFFGSGTQLSVL.

For the CDR3, the DNA is TGTGCCAGCAGGCTCAGGGCTGGGGAGCTGTTTTTT. It encodes CASRLRAGELFF. The V and J genes are TRBV6-5 and TRBJ2-2, with D possibly matching TRBD1 (5 bases). Trimming stripped 6 bases from V and 8 bases from J, with 10 bases between. The CDR3 spans 12 residues. Germline V CDR1 and CDR2: MNHEY, SVGAGI.

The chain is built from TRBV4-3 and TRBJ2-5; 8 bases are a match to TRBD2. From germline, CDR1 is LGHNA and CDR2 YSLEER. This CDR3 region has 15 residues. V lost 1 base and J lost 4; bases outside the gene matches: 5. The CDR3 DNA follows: TGCGCCAGCAGCCAAGCTACGGGGGGGGGAGAGACCCAGTACTTC. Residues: CASSQATGGGETQYF.

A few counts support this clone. CDR3 sequence reads: CASSPQGISGNTIYF. The CDR3 bases are TGCGCCAGCAGCCCTCAGGGGATTAGCGGAAACACCATATATTTT. The chain joins TRBV5-1 to TRBJ1-3; D is possibly TRBD1 (6 bases). Per germline, CDR1 SGHRS and CDR2 YFSETQ. The germline V and J ends were trimmed by 4 bases and 4 bases, with 15 bases remaining between them. The CDR3 consists of 15 residues.

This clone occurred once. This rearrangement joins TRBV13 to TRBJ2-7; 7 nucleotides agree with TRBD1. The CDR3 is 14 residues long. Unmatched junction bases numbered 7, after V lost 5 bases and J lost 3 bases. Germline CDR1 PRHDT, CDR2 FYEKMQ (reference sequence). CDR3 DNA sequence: TGTGCCAGCAGCCAACAGGGGTTTTTCTACGAGCAGTACTTC. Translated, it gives CASSQQGFFYEQYF.

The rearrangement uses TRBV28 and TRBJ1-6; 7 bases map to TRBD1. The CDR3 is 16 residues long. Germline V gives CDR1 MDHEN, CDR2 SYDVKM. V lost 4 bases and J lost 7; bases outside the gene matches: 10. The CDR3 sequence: CASSSPLPGQNSPLHF. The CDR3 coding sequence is TGTGCCAGCAGTTCCCCTCTCCCGGGACAGAATTCACCCCTCCACTTT.

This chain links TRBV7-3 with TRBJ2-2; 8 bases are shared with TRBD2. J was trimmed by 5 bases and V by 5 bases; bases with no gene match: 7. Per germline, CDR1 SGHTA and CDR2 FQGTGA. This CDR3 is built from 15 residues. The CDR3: CASSPMAGGTGELFF. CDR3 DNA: TGTGCCAGCAGCCCAATGGCGGGAGGAACCGGGGAGCTGTTTTTT.

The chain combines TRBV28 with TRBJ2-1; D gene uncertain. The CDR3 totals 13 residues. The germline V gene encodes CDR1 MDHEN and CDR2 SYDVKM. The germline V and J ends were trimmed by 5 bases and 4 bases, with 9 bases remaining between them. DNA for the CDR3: TGTGCCAGCAGTGCGACAAATTACAATGAGCAGTTCTTC. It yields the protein CASSATNYNEQFF.

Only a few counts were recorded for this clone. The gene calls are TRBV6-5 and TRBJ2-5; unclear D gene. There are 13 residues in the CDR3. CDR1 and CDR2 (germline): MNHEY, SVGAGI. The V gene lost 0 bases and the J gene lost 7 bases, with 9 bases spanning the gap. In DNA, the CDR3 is TGTGCCAGCAGTTACTCCACAGTTGGGACCCAGTACTTC. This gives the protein CASSYSTVGTQYF.

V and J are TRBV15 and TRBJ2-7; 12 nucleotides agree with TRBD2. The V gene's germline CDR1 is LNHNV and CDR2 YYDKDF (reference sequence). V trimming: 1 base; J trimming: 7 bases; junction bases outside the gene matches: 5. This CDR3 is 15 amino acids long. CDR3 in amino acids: CATSRGGGTSGEQYF. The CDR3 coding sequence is TGTGCCACCAGCAGAGGTGGCGGGACTAGCGGGGAGCAGTACTTC.

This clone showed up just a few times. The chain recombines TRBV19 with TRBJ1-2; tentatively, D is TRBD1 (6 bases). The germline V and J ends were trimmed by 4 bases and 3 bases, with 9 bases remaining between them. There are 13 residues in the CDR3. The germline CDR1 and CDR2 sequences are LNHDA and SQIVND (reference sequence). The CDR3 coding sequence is TGTGCCAGTAGTACAGGGGCTGACTATGGCTACACCTTC. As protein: CASSTGADYGYTF.

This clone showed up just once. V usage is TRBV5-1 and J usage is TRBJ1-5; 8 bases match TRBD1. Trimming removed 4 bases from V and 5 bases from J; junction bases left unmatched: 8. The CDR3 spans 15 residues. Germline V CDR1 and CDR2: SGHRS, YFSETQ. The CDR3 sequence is CASSLQGTGDQPQHF. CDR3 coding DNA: TGCGCCAGCAGCCTCCAGGGGACAGGCGATCAGCCCCAGCATTTT. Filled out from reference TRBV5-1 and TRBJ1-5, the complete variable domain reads KAGVTQTPRYLIKTRGQQVTLSCSPISGHRSVSWYQQTPGQGLQFLFEYFSETQRNKGNFPGRFSGRQFSNSRSEMNVSTLELGDSALYLCASSLQGTGDQPQHFGDGTRLSIL.

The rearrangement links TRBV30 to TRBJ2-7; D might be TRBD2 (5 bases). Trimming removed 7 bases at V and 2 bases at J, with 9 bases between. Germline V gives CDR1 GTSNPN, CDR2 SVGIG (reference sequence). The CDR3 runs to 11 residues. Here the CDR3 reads CASGLAYEQYF. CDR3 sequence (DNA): TGTGCCTCCGGACTGGCCTACGAGCAGTACTTC.

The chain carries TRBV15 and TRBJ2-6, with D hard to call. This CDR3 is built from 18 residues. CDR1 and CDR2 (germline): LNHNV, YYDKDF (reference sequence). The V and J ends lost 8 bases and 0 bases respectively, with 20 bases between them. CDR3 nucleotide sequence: TGTGCCACCTTTGGTGGGCAGTTCCCGATCTCTGGGGCCAACGTCCTGACTTTC. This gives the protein CATFGGQFPISGANVLTF.

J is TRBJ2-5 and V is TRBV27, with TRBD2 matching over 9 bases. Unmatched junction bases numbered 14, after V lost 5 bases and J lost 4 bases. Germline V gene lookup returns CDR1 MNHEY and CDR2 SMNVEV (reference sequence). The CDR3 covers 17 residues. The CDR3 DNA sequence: TGTGCCAGCAGTCCCCGGTCGGGGCGGGAGGGCCGAGAGACCCAGTACTTC. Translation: CASSPRSGREGRETQYF.

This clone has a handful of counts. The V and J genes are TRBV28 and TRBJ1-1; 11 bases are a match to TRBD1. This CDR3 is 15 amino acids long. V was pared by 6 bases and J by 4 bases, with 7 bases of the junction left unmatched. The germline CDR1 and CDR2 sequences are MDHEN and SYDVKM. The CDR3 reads CASSLAGTGGTEAFF. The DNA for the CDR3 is TGTGCCAGCAGCCTAGCCGGGACAGGGGGCACTGAAGCTTTCTTT.

CDR3 sequence (DNA): TGTGCCAGCAGCTTAGCGGACTATACCACCTACGAGCAGTACTTC. Translation gives CASSLADYTTYEQYF. The rearrangement uses TRBV11-1 and TRBJ2-7, with D perhaps matching TRBD2 (6 bases). The ends were cut back, 0 bases at V and 2 bases at J, with 11 bases in the middle. The CDR3 extends over 15 amino acids. CDR1 SGHAT and CDR2 FQDESV come from the germline V gene (reference sequence).

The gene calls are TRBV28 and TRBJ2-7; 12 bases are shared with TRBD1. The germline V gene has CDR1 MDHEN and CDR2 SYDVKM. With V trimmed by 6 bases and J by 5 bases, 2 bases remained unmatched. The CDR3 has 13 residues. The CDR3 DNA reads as TGTGCCAGCAGGGGGACAGGGGGCGACGAGCAGTACTTC. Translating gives CASRGTGGDEQYF.

The CDR3 sequence: CASSLAQGLIGEKLFF. The CDR3 bases are TGTGCCAGCAGCTTGGCACAGGGTTTGATTGGTGAAAAACTGTTTTTT. V is TRBV7-2 and J is TRBJ1-4, with D perhaps TRBD1 (6 bases). V lost 3 bases to trimming and J lost 7 bases, with 18 bases between them. The CDR3 is 16 amino acids. Looked up from germline, CDR1 is SGHTA and CDR2 is FQGNSA. Drawing the rest from reference TRBV7-2 and TRBJ1-4, the complete variable domain is GAGVSQSPSNKVTEKGKDVELRCDPISGHTALYWYRQSLGQGLEFLIYFQGNSAPDKSGLPSDRFSAERTGGSVSTLTIQRTQQEDSAVYLCASSLAQGLIGEKLFFGSGTQLSVL.

CDR3 sequence: CAWTGDRVISEAFF. CDR3 nucleotides: TGTGCCTGGACGGGGGACAGGGTCATCTCTGAAGCTTTCTTT. The chain carries TRBV30 and TRBJ1-1; TRBD1 agrees at 9 bases. This CDR3 is built from 14 residues. J lost 6 bases, V lost 4 bases, and 9 bases had no gene match. Germline CDR1 and CDR2: GTSNPN and SVGIG (reference sequence).